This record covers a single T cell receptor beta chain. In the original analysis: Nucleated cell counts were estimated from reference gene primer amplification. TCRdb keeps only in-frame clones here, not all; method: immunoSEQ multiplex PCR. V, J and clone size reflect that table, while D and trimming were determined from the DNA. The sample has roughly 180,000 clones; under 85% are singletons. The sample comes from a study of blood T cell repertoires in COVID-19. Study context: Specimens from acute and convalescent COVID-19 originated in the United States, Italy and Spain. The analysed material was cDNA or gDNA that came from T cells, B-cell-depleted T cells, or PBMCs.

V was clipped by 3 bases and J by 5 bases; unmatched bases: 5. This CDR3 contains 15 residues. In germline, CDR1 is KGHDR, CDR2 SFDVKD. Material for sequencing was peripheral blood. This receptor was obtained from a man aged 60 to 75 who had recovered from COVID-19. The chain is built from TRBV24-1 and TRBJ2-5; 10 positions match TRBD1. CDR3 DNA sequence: TGTGCCACCAGTGATACCGGGACAGGGGTTGAGACCCAGTACTTC. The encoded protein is CATSDTGTGVETQYF.